The following is a T cell receptor beta chain sequence with its context. It has no known antigen specificity. Per-base quality was not reported, and no clone a single base away is much larger than it. The germline V gene (reference sequence) sets CDR1 to DFQATT and CDR2 to SNEGSKA. V trim: 0 bases; J trim: 0 bases; unmatched bases: 10. Inclusive of the bounding cysteine and phenylalanine, the CDR3 is 18 residues long. Only the CDR3 region is kept as DNA, spanning 54 bases read in frame from base 1. Sequenced using an Illumina MiSeq. Profiling of the peripheral T cell repertoire targeted human TCRbeta genes. The paper's processing steps were these. Differential clonotype abundance was tested with beta-binomial modelling to account for variability over time. Clonotypes that had expanded were screened against the ImmuneCODE reference database of SARS-CoV-2-associated TCRs and mapped onto regions of the viral genome. Additional repertoire analyses examined TRBV gene usage, CDR3 length, CDR3 amino acid overlap between time points, distributions of clonotype abundance, and Jaccard similarity. TCRdb applied fastp at Q25 and MiXCR to the public reads, then kept only in-frame beta chains. Identical CDR3 proteins give one entry, which carries the most common genes and DNA. V and J calls and clone size were set by TCRdb, not the authors. The sample table records about 240,000 distinct CDR3 sequences; 25% to 35% of these occur just once. The ten largest clonotypes hold roughly 7% of the sample.

This specimen belongs to a study of kidney transplant recipient with SARS-CoV-2 infection (dated by TCRdb to the early 2020s). Interpreted using the paper, the time point label stands for: pre-pandemic baseline sample and day 111 after first positive SARS-CoV-2 test. The sequencing here drew on a blood sample, taken at baseline and on day 111 from a kidney transplant recipient. The rearranged chain carries TRBV20-1 and TRBJ2-5; 10 bases in the middle match TRBD2. The receptor comes from a male patient aged 25-45 years who had COVID-19 and was a kidney transplant recipient. Following a transplant, some T cells may be graft donor cells, not patient cells. The CDR3 here reads CSARDASGRPWDQETQYF. The DNA is as follows: TGCAGTGCTAGAGATGCTAGCGGGAGACCTTGGGACCAAGAGACCCAGTACTTC.